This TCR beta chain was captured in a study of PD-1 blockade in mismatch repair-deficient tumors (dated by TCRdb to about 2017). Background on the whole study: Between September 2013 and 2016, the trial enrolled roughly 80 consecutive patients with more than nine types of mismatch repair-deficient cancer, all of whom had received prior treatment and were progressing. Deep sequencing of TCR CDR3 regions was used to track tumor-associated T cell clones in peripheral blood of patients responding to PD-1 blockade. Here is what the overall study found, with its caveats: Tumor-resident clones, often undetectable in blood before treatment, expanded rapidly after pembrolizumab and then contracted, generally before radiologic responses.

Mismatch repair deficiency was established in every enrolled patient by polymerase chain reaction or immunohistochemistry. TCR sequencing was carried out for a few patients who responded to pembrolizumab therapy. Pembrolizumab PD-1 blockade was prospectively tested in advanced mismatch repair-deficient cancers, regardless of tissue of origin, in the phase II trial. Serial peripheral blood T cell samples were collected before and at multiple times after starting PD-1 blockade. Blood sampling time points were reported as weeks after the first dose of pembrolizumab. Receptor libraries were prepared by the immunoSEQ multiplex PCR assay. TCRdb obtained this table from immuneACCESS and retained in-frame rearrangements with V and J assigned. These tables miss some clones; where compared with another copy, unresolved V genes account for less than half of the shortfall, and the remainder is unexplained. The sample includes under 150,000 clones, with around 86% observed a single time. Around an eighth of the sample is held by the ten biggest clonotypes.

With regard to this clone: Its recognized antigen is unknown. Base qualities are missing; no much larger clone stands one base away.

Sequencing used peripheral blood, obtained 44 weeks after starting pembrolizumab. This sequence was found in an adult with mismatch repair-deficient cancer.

CDR3 protein: CASSLARGAGELFF. The DNA sequence is TGTGCCAGCAGCTTAGCGCGGGGGGCCGGGGAGCTGTTTTTT. The rearranged chain carries TRBV7-8 and TRBJ2-2, with 8 junctional bases fitting TRBD2. Trimming leaves V shorter by 0 bases and J shorter by 6 bases, with the junction holding 0 bases beyond the gene matches. The CDR3 holds 14 amino acids from the cysteine to the phenylalanine. The only DNA kept is the CDR3, 42 bases in frame from the first base. The germline V gene specifies SGHVS as CDR1 and FQNEAQ as CDR2.